These T cell receptor beta chains were read from a single sample in a study of blood T cell repertoires in COVID-19. Libraries were prepared by immunoSEQ multiplex PCR; TCRdb keeps only in-frame clonotypes and omits some of them. The repertoire holds about 43,000 clones, 86% seen once, with just under 8.5% in the top ten. The sequencing input was peripheral blood. These receptor sequences come from a man between 60 and 75 years old with active COVID-19. The CDR3 runs from the conserved cysteine through the conserved F or W. D genes are given only for firm matches. Part of the rows lack a size; the others show once, few, many or a class for expanded clones.

>TRBJ1-5|TRBV28|TRBD1|-
TGTGCCGGGTCAGGGGGCGCGAATCAGCCCCAGCATTTT
CAGSGGANQPQHF
>TRBJ1-2|TRBV7-2|-|few
TGTGCCAGCAGCGATAGACTAGGAGCTAACTATGGCTACACCTTC
CASSDRLGANYGYTF
>TRBJ2-7|TRBV27|TRBD1|once
TGTGCCAGCAATGGACAGGGGGGCACCTACGAGCAGTACTTC
CASNGQGGTYEQYF
>TRBJ2-1|TRBV4-2|-|-
TGTGCCAGCAGCCAGGGAGACTCTCACAATGAGCAGTTCTTC
CASSQGDSHNEQFF
>TRBJ2-7|TRBV7-2|TRBD2|-
TGTGCCAGCAGCTTAGGGTGGAGTAGCGGGTTCTCCTACGAGCAGTACTTC
CASSLGWSSGFSYEQYF
>TRBJ2-7|TRBV9|-|-
TGTGCCAGCAGCGCAGGCTACGAGCAGTACTTC
CASSAGYEQYF
>TRBJ1-2|TRBV30|-|few
TGTGCCTGGAGTGTACAGACAGGCTATGGCTACACCTTC
CAWSVQTGYGYTF
>TRBJ2-7|TRBV5-1|-|-
TGCGCCAGCAGCTTGGCGACAGGTCTTGTTTCCTACGAGCAGTACTTC
CASSLATGLVSYEQYF
>TRBJ2-1|TRBV7-3|-|-
TGTGCCAGCAGCTCATCCGGGGATGAGCAGTTCTTC
CASSSSGDEQFF
>TRBJ2-5|TRBV9|-|-
TGTGCCAGCAGCGTAGGGAGGGCTAGGGGTCAAGAGACCCAGTACTTC
CASSVGRARGQETQYF
>TRBJ1-1|TRBV19|TRBD1|-
TGTGCCAGTAGTCCCGTTGGGGGACAGGGGAACACTGAAGCTTTCTTT
CASSPVGGQGNTEAFF
>TRBJ1-2|TRBV7-9|-|-
TGTGCCAGCAGCTTAACAGGGACGACAGACTATGGCTACACCTTC
CASSLTGTTDYGYTF
>TRBJ1-1|TRBV6-1|TRBD1|-
TGTGCCAGCAGTGACCGGGACAGGGGAAAAGCTTTCTTT
CASSDRDRGKAFF
>TRBJ2-4|TRBV11-2|-|once
TGTGCCAGCAGGAGGTCAGGGGCGGAAAACATTCAGTACTTC
CASRRSGAENIQYF
>TRBJ2-1|TRBV29-1|TRBD2|once
TGCAGCGCCTTACTAGCGGGAGATATCAATGAGCAGTTCTTC
CSALLAGDINEQFF
>TRBJ2-3|TRBV6-4|-|-
TGTGCCAGCAGTGACACCAGGACAGATACGCAGTATTTT
CASSDTRTDTQYF
>TRBJ2-7|TRBV3-1/TRBV3-2|-|-
TGTGCCAGCAGCCAAGATAACAGGCGTCCCTACGAGCAGTACTTC
CASSQDNRRPYEQYF